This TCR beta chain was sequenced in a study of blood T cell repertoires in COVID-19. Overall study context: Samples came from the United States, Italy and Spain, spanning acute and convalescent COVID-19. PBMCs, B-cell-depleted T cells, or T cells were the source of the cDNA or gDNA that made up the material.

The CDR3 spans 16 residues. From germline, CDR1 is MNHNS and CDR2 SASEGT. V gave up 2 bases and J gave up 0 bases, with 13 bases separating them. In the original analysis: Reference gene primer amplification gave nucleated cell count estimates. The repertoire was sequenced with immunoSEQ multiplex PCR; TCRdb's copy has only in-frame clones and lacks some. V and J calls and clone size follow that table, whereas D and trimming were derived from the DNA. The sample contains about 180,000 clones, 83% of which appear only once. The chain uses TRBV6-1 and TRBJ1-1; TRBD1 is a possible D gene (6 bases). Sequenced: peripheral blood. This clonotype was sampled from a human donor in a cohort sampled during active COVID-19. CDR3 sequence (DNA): TGTGCCAGCAGTGAACATCCCGGGACACTGAACACTGAAGCTTTCTTT. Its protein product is CASSEHPGTLNTEAFF.